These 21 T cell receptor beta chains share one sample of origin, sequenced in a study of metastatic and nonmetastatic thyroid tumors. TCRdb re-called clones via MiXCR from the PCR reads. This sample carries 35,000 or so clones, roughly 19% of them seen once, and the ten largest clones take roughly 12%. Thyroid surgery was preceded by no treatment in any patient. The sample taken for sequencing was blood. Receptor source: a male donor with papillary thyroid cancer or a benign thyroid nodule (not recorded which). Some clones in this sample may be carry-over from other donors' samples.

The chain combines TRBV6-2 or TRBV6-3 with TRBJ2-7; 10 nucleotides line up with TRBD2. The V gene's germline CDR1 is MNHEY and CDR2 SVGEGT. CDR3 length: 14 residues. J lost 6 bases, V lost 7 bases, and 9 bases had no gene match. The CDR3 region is CASTASGRRSEQYF. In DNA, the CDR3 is TGTGCCAGCACCGCTAGCGGGAGACGAAGCGAGCAGTACTTC.

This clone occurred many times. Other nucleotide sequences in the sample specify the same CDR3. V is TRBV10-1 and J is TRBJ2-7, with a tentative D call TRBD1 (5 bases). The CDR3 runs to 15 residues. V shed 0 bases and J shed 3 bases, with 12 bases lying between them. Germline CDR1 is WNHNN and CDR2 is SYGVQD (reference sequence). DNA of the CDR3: TGCGCCAGCAGTGAGTCGTCCCAGGGCCGCTACGAGCAGTACTTC. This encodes CASSESSQGRYEQYF.

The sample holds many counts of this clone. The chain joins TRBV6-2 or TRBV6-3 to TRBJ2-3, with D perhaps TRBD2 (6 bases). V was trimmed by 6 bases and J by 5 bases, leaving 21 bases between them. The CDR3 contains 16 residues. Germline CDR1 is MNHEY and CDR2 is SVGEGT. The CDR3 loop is CASSYSRSGPIDTQYF. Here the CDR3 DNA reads TGTGCCAGCAGCTATTCGAGGAGCGGGCCTATAGATACGCAGTATTTT.

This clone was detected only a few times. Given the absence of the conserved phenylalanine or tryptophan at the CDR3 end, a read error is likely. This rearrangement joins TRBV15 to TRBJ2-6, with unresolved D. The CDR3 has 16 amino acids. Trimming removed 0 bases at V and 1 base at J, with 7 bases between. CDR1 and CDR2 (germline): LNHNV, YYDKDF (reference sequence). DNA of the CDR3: TGTGCCACCAGCAGAGAACCTGGGTCTGGGGCCAACGTCCTGACTCTC. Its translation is CATSREPGSGANVLTL.

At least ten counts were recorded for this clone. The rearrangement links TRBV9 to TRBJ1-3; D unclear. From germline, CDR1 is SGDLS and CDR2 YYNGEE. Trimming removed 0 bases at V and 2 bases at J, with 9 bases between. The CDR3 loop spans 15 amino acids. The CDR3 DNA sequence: TGTGCCAGCAGCGTAGCCCGGACCCCTGGAAACACCATATATTTT. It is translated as CASSVARTPGNTIYF.

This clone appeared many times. The CDR3 is CASSQDQRRGPYEQYF. For the CDR3, the DNA is TGTGCCAGCAGCCAAGATCAACGGCGCGGTCCCTACGAGCAGTACTTC. The rearrangement links TRBV3-1 to TRBJ2-7; no definite D call. The CDR3 covers 16 residues. The germline CDR1 and CDR2 sequences are LGHDT and YNNKEL (reference sequence). With 0 bases removed from V and 2 bases from J, the gap between germline ends came to 14 bases.

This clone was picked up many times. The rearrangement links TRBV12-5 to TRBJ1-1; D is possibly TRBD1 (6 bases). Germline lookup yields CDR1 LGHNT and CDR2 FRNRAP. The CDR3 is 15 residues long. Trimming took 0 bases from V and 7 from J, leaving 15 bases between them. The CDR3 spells CASGLVLGQTFEAFF. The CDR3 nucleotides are TGTGCTAGTGGTTTGGTACTAGGACAGACTTTTGAAGCTTTCTTT. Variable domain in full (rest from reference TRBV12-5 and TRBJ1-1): DARVTQTPRHKVTEMGQEVTMRCQPILGHNTVFWYRQTMMQGLELLAYFRNRAPLDDSGMPKDRFSAEMPDATLATLKIQPSEPRDSAVYFCASGLVLGQTFEAFFGQGTRLTVV.

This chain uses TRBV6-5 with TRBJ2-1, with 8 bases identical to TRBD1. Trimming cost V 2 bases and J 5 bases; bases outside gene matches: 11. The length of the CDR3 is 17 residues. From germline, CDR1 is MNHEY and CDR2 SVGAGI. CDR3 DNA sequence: TGTGCCAGCAGTTACACACCCTTGGGACAGGTTAACAATGAGCAGTTCTTC. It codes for CASSYTPLGQVNNEQFF.

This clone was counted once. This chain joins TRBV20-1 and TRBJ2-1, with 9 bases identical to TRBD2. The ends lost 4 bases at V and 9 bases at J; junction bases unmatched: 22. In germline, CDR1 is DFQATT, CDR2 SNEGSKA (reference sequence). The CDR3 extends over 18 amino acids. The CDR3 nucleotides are TGCAGTGCTAACACCCCCGGAGTTAGCGGGGGATGGGGCACTGAGCAGTTCTTC. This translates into CSANTPGVSGGWGTEQFF.

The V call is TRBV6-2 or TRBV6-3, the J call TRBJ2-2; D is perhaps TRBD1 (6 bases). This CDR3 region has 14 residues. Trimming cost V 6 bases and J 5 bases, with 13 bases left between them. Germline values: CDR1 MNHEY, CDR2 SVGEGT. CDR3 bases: TGTGCCAGCAGAGCTACAGGGCGTACCGGGGAGCTGTTTTTT. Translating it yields CASRATGRTGELFF.

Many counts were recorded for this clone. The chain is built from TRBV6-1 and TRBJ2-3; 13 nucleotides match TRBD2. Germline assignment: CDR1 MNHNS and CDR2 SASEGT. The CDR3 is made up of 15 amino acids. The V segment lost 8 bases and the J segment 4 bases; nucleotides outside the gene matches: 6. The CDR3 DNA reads TGTGCCAGCGCGCGGACTAGCGGGAGTGCAGATACGCAGTATTTT. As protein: CASARTSGSADTQYF.

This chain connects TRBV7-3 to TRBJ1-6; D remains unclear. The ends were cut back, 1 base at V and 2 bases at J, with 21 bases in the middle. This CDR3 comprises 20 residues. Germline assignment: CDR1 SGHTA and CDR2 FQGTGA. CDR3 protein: CASSLIFSASRGTYNSPLHF. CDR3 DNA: TGTGCCAGCAGCTTAATCTTTTCGGCCAGTCGAGGGACCTATAATTCACCCCTCCACTTT.

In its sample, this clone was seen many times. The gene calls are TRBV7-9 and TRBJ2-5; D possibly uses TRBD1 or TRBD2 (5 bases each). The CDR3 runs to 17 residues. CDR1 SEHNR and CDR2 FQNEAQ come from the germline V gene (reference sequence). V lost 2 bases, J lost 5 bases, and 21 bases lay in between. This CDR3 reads CASSLSLMGVVSETQYF. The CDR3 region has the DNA TGTGCCAGCAGCTTAAGTCTTATGGGGGTGGTGTCGGAGACCCAGTACTTC.

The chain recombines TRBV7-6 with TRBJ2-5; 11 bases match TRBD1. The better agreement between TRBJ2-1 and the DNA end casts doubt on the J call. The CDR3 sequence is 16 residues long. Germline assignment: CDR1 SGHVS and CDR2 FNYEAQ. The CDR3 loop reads CASSLTTGTGGNEQFF. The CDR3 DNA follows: TGTGCCAGCAGCTTGACTACCGGGACAGGGGGCAATGAGCAGTTCTTC.

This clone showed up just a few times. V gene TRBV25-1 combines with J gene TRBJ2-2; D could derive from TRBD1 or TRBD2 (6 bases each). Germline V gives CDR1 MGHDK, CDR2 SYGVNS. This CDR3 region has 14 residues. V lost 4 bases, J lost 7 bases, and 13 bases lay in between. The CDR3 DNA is TGTGCCAGCAGTGGACACAGGGAGGTCGGGGAGCTGTTTTTT. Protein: CASSGHREVGELFF.

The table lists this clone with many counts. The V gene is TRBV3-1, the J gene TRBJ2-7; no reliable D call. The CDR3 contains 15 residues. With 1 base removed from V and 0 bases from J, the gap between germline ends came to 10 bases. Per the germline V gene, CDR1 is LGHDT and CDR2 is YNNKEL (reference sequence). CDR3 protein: CASSQGITSSYEQYF. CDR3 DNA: TGTGCCAGCAGCCAAGGTATTACAAGCTCCTACGAGCAGTACTTC.

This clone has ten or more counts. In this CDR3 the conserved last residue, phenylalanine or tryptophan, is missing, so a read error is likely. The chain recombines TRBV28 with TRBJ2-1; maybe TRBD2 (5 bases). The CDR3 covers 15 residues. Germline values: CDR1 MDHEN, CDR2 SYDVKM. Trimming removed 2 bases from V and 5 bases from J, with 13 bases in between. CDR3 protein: CASSLGLGLDNEQFS. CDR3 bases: TGTGCCAGCAGTTTAGGCCTTGGACTCGACAATGAGCAGTTCTCC.

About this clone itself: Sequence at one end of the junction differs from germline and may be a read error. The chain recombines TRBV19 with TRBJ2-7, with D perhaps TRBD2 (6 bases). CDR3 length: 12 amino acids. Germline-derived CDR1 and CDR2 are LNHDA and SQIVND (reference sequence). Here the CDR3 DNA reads TGTGCCAGTAGTGGGGACTCCTACGAGCATTACTTC. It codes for CASSGDSYEHYF.

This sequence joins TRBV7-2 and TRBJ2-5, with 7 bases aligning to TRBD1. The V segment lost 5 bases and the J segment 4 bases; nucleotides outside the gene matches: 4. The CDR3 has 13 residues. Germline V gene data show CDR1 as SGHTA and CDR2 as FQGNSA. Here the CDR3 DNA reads TGTGCCAGCAGCCAGGACAGGCTAGAGACCCAGTACTTC. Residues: CASSQDRLETQYF. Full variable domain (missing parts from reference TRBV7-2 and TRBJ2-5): GAGVSQSPSNKVTEKGKDVELRCDPISGHTALYWYRQSLGQGLEFLIYFQGNSAPDKSGLPSDRFSAERTGGSVSTLTIQRTQQEDSAVYLCASSQDRLETQYFGPGTRLLVL.

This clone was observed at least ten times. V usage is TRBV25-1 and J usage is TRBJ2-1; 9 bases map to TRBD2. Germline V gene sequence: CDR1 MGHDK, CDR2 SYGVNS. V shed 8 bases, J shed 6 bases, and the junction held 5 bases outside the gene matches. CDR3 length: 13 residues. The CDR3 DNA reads TGTGCCAGCGGGACTAGCTTCTCCAATGAGCAGTTCTTC. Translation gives CASGTSFSNEQFF.

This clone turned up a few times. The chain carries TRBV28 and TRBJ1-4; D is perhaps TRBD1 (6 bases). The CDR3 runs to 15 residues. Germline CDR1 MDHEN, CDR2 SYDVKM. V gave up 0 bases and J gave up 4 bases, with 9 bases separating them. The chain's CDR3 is CASSLWQGSNEKLFF. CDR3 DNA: TGTGCCAGCAGTTTATGGCAGGGGAGTAATGAAAAACTGTTTTTT.